This T cell receptor (beta chain) appears in the sequencing data of a study of blood T cells in healthy people across ages. CDR1 is SGHTA and CDR2 is FQGNSA in the germline V gene. Trimming took 4 bases from V and 1 from J, leaving 7 bases between them. The CDR3 is 13 residues long. A J-beta primer mix and a sample-barcoded 5' primer were used in a second PCR of about 7 to 11 cycles. A template-switch adaptor with 12 random nucleotides tagged each cDNA molecule. Each CDR3 protein gets one entry after TCRdb re-called the 5' RACE reads with MiXCR. The sample has around 970,000 distinct CDR3 sequences, just over 50% seen once. Points from the study as a whole: Long-lived donors carried more naive CD4+ cells and greater diversity than aged donors.

Each sample used at least 6 million PBMCs. Comment on this clonotype: Its matching antigen is unknown.

This sequence joins TRBV7-2 and TRBJ1-1; no reliable D call. This receptor was identified in a woman in her sixties or seventies in good health. Sequenced material: blood. The CDR3 here is CASSSDGNTEAFF. DNA for the CDR3: TGTGCCAGCAGCTCTGACGGGAACACTGAAGCTTTCTTT.